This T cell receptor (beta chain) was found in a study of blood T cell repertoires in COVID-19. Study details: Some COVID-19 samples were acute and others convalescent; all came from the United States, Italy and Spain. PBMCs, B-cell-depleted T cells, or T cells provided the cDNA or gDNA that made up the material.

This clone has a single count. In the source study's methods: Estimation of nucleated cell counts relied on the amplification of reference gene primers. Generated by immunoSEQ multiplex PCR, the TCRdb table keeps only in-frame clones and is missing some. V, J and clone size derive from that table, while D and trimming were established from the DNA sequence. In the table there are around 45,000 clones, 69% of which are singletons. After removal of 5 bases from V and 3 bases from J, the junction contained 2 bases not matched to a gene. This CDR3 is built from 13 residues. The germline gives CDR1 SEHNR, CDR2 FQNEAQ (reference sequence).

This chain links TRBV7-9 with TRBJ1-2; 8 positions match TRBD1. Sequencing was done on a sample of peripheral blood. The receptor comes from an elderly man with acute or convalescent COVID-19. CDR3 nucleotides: TGTGCCAGCAGCCAACAGGGGGACTATGGCTACACCTTC. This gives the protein CASSQQGDYGYTF.